The 16 T cell receptor beta chains below all came from one sample that was sequenced in a study of blood T cells in healthy people across ages. For the second PCR, which ran for 7 to 11 cycles, a sample-barcoded 5' primer and a J-beta primer mix were used. A single record per CDR3 protein comes from TCRdb applying MiXCR to the 5' RACE reads. This table has around 1.5 million distinct CDR3 sequences, roughly a third appearing once. Sequenced sample: blood. These receptors were obtained from a young woman in good health.

The chain has TRBV9 and TRBJ1-1; no reliable D call. Deletions cut 4 bases from V and 5 bases from J, with 15 bases between. CDR1 and CDR2 (germline): SGDLS, YYNGEE. There are 14 residues in the CDR3. This CDR3 is CASSSMGIGTEAFF. CDR3 bases: TGTGCCAGCAGCTCAATGGGGATTGGGACTGAAGCTTTCTTT.

In this sample, this clonotype turned up a few times. The J gene is TRBJ1-2, the V gene TRBV4-1; D perhaps matches TRBD1 (5 bases). There are 18 residues in the CDR3. Germline-derived CDR1 and CDR2 are MGHRA and YSYEKL. The germline V and J ends were trimmed by 4 bases and 0 bases, with 21 bases remaining between them. The CDR3 spells CASSPSGGVDRPNYGYTF. DNA of the CDR3: TGCGCCAGCAGCCCCTCTGGGGGGGTCGACCGGCCTAACTATGGCTACACCTTC.

This clonotype appeared a single time. The chain couples TRBV5-8 to TRBJ1-5; tentative D call: TRBD1 (6 bases). Deletions cut 3 bases from V and 0 bases from J, with 22 bases between. The CDR3 loop spans 19 amino acids. Per the germline V gene, CDR1 is SGHTS and CDR2 is YDEGEE. The CDR3 sequence: CASSWNPTGSGLSNQPQHF. The CDR3 coding sequence is TGTGCCAGCAGCTGGAATCCCACAGGGTCCGGCCTTAGCAATCAGCCCCAGCATTTT.

Notes on this clonotype: This could be a read error, since a much larger clone is one nucleotide away. The gene calls are TRBV20-1 and TRBJ2-4; 10 bases agree with TRBD2. Germline lookup yields CDR1 DFQATT and CDR2 SNEGSKA (reference sequence). CDR3 size: 15 residues. The CDR3 bases are TGCAGCCCACCGGGACTAGCGTTTGCCAAAAACATTCAGTACTTC. Its protein product is CSPPGLAFAKNIQYF.

This sequence joins TRBV7-9 and TRBJ2-4; 8 bases are shared with TRBD2. Germline CDR1 and CDR2: SEHNR and FQNEAQ (reference sequence). The CDR3 is 16 amino acids. Trimming removed 2 bases from V and 5 bases from J; junction bases left unmatched: 8. CDR3 protein: CASSLIRELAENIQYF. DNA of the CDR3: TGTGCCAGCAGCTTAATCCGTGAACTAGCGGAAAACATTCAGTACTTC.

The chain employs TRBV14 and TRBJ1-5; unclear D gene. This CDR3 has 16 amino acids. V lost 1 base, J lost 0 bases, and 10 bases lay in between. Germline assignment: CDR1 SGHDN and CDR2 FVKESK. CDR3 sequence: CASSQVELYSNQPQHF. CDR3 DNA: TGTGCCAGCAGCCAAGTAGAGCTGTATAGCAATCAGCCCCAGCATTTT.

The genes are TRBV5-1 and TRBJ2-1; TRBD1 is a possible D gene (5 bases). V was pared by 0 bases and J by 6 bases, with 13 bases between. The CDR3 spans 15 residues. The V gene's germline CDR1 is SGHRS and CDR2 YFSETQ. CDR3 sequence: CASSLGSGFGNEQFF. The CDR3 coding sequence is TGCGCCAGCAGCTTGGGGTCAGGGTTCGGCAATGAGCAGTTCTTC.

This clonotype was counted between two and nine times. The V and J genes are TRBV6-5 and TRBJ2-7, with TRBD2 identical over 7 bases. The trim removed 0 bases at V and 7 bases at J, leaving 9 bases unmatched. Germline V CDR1 and CDR2: MNHEY, SVGAGI. This CDR3 has 15 residues. This CDR3 is CASSYSASGAQEQYF. The DNA of the CDR3 is TGTGCCAGCAGTTACTCTGCTAGCGGAGCACAAGAGCAGTACTTC.

Details on this clonotype: Compared with germline, one end of the junction differs, possibly owing to a read error. The chain combines TRBV7-7 with TRBJ2-5; tentative D call: TRBD2 (5 bases). The DNA end lines up better with TRBJ2-7; the J call may be wrong. This CDR3 region has 14 residues. CDR1 is SSHAT, CDR2 FNYEAQ, per germline (reference sequence). The CDR3 sequence: CASSLGTGSCEQYF. CDR3 nucleotides: TGTGCCAGCAGCTTAGGTACGGGGTCCTGCGAGCAGTACTTC.

The chain links TRBV5-6 to TRBJ2-5, with a possible D match to TRBD1 (6 bases). The V end lost 4 bases, the J end lost 7 bases, and 14 bases lay between the germline ends. The germline V gene encodes CDR1 SGHDT and CDR2 YYEEEE. The CDR3 contains 13 residues. The CDR3 coding sequence is TGTGCCAGCAGCGGGCAGGGGCGTGGGACCCAGTACTTC. This sequence encodes CASSGQGRGTQYF.

The chain couples TRBV7-9 to TRBJ2-5; the match to TRBD1 covers 10 bases. Germline V lookup: CDR1 SEHNR, CDR2 FQNEAQ (reference sequence). CDR3 size: 15 residues. J lost 3 bases, V lost 6 bases, and 7 bases had no gene match. CDR3 region: CASSNDRGRKETQYF. For the CDR3, the DNA is TGTGCCAGCAGTAACGACAGGGGGCGAAAAGAGACCCAGTACTTC.

This clonotype was counted only a few times. This chain joins TRBV28 and TRBJ2-4; 7 bases align to TRBD1. The V gene end was trimmed by 5 bases and the J gene end by 7 bases; junction bases not matched to a gene: 14. CDR1 is MDHEN and CDR2 is SYDVKM in the germline V gene. This CDR3 region has 16 residues. CDR3: CASSAYRGPNPNIQYF. The CDR3 DNA sequence: TGTGCCAGCAGTGCTTACAGGGGCCCCAATCCGAACATTCAGTACTTC.

The chain links TRBV10-3 to TRBJ2-7, with 10 bases matching TRBD2. Germline trimming cut 3 bases from V and 7 bases from J; bases unmatched to any gene: 9. Germline CDR1 and CDR2: ENHRY and SYGVKD. The CDR3 sequence is 15 residues long. In nucleotides, the CDR3 is TGTGCCATCAGTGAAATTAGCGGGGGGCCTGGGGAGCAGTACTTC. This gives the protein CAISEISGGPGEQYF.

The chain employs TRBV2 and TRBJ2-5, with 7 bases aligning to TRBD2. The DNA end is a closer match to TRBJ2-7, so the J assignment may be wrong. Germline CDR1 reads SNHLY; CDR2 reads FYNNEI. There are 14 residues in the CDR3. CDR3 in amino acids: CASSEWGGVDEQYF. Here the CDR3 DNA reads TGTGCCAGCAGTGAATGGGGAGGGGTAGACGAGCAGTACTTC.

As concerns this clonotype: Relative to the germline gene, one junction end is altered; a read error may explain this. This chain connects TRBV20-1 to TRBJ2-5; 9 bases match TRBD1. The CDR3 is 15 amino acids. In germline, CDR1 is DFQATT, CDR2 SNEGSKA (reference sequence). Here the CDR3 DNA reads TGCAGTGCTCGGACAGGGGATGGTGTGGGAGAGGCCCAGTACTTC. Its translation is CSARTGDGVGEAQYF.

This chain uses TRBV5-1 with TRBJ2-3; perhaps TRBD2 as D (6 bases). Germline-derived CDR1 and CDR2 are SGHRS and YFSETQ. This CDR3 is 15 amino acids long. V lost 2 bases, J lost 0 bases, and 10 bases lay in between. The CDR3 coding sequence is TGCGCCAGCAGCTTTAGCGGCCGTAGCACAGATACGCAGTATTTT. It encodes CASSFSGRSTDTQYF. The variable domain in full, with the rest retrieved from reference TRBV5-1 and TRBJ2-3, is KAGVTQTPRYLIKTRGQQVTLSCSPISGHRSVSWYQQTPGQGLQFLFEYFSETQRNKGNFPGRFSGRQFSNSRSEMNVSTLELGDSALYLCASSFSGRSTDTQYFGPGTRLTVL.